Presented here are 22 T cell receptor beta chains from one specimen sequenced in a study of breast tumors, draining lymph nodes, adjacent tissues. Samples came from axillary lymph nodes draining the breast cancer. TCRdb re-derived calls from the multiplex PCR reads in MiXCR, one entry per CDR3 protein. In the table there are about 200,000 distinct CDR3 sequences, approximately 33% of which are singletons. The sample was axillary lymph node tissue. The receptors originated from a female donor with breast cancer. Some clones in this sample may be carry-over from other donors' samples.

There are a few counts of this clonotype. The chain has TRBV18 and TRBJ2-1; 11 nucleotides agree with TRBD2. The CDR3 extends over 15 amino acids. CDR1 is KGHSH, CDR2 LQKENI, per germline. Trimming removed 3 bases from V and 7 bases from J; junction bases left unmatched: 5. In DNA, the CDR3 is TGTGCCAGCTCACCTTTAGCGGGGGGGCAGAATGAGCAGTTCTTC. This sequence encodes CASSPLAGGQNEQFF.

This clonotype was recorded at least ten times. The gene calls are TRBV5-1 and TRBJ2-5; D is possibly TRBD2 (5 bases). The CDR3 is made up of 13 amino acids. CDR1 is SGHRS, CDR2 YFSETQ, per germline. The V gene lost 4 bases and the J gene lost 6 bases, with 13 bases spanning the gap. In nucleotides, the CDR3 is TGCGCCAGCAGCCACGGGGAGTTTCAGACCCAGTACTTC. Protein product: CASSHGEFQTQYF.

This clonotype has ten or more counts. This rearrangement joins TRBV7-8 to TRBJ1-5, with D possibly being TRBD1 (6 bases). Germline CDR1 is SGHVS and CDR2 is FQNEAQ. The CDR3 length is 13 residues. Trimming stripped 2 bases from V and 6 bases from J, with 8 bases between. The CDR3 bases are TGTGCCAGCAGCTTAATGGGGGCTCAGCCCCAGCATTTT. Its translation is CASSLMGAQPQHF. Using reference TRBV7-8 and TRBJ1-5 for the parts outside the CDR3, the full variable domain is GAGVSQSPRYKVAKRGQDVALRCDPISGHVSLFWYQQALGQGPEFLTYFQNEAQLDKSGLPSDRFFAERPEGSVSTLKIQRTQQEDSAVYLCASSLMGAQPQHFGDGTRLSIL.

This clonotype showed up many times. The rearrangement joins TRBV10-3 to TRBJ2-2; TRBD2 might be the D (5 bases). Trimming left V 3 bases short and J 6 bases short, with 5 bases between. The germline CDR1 and CDR2 sequences are ENHRY and SYGVKD. The CDR3 loop spans 12 amino acids. The CDR3 sequence: CAISDGAGELFF. CDR3 coding DNA: TGTGCCATCAGTGACGGGGCCGGGGAGCTGTTTTTT.

This clonotype was recorded at least ten times. The V gene is TRBV29-1, the J gene TRBJ2-5, with D tentatively TRBD1 (6 bases). Germline CDR1 reads SQVTM; CDR2 reads ANQGSEA. CDR3 length equals 12 residues. With 6 bases removed from V and 1 base from J, the gap between germline ends came to 9 bases. The CDR3 nucleotides read TGCAGCGTCCAGGACAGCCAAGAGACCCAGTACTTC. Translation gives CSVQDSQETQYF. The full variable domain, with the rest looked up from reference TRBV29-1 and TRBJ2-5, is SAVISQKPSRDICQRGTSLTIQCQVDSQVTMMFWYRQQPGQSLTLIATANQGSEATYESGFVIDKFPISRPNLTFSTLTVSNMSPEDSSIYLCSVQDSQETQYFGPGTRLLVL.

At least ten counts were recorded for this clonotype. The gene calls are TRBV5-4 and TRBJ2-1; TRBD2 aligns across 12 bases. V was clipped by 4 bases and J by 9 bases; unmatched bases: 11. This CDR3 has 16 residues. Germline CDR1 reads SGHNT; CDR2 reads YYREEE (reference sequence). CDR3 residues: CASSPRTSGNRGEQFF. The CDR3 DNA follows: TGTGCCAGCAGCCCTAGGACTAGCGGGAACCGGGGTGAGCAGTTCTTC.

This clonotype was recorded at least ten times. This chain connects TRBV30 to TRBJ1-3; no reliable D call. Germline CDR1 is GTSNPN and CDR2 is SVGIG (reference sequence). With 3 bases removed from V and 0 bases from J, the gap between germline ends came to 6 bases. The CDR3 has 13 residues. CDR3 loop: CAWSLGSGNTIYF. The CDR3 DNA reads TGTGCCTGGAGCCTAGGCTCTGGAAACACCATATATTTT.

At least ten counts were recorded for this clonotype. This may come from a read error, since a much larger clone is one base off. The chain has TRBV15 and TRBJ1-4; no reliable D call. Germline assignment: CDR1 LNHNV and CDR2 YYDKDF (reference sequence). The CDR3 has 15 amino acids. CDR3 loop: CAASREKGTVEKLFF. The CDR3 nucleotides read TGTGCCGCCAGCAGAGAGAAGGGAACGGTCGAAAAACTGTTTTTT.

This clonotype has a count of ten or more. The chain recombines TRBV20-1 with TRBJ1-4; D is undetermined. The CDR3 runs to 14 residues. The germline V gene has CDR1 DFQATT and CDR2 SNEGSKA (reference sequence). The V gene lost 4 bases and the J gene lost 3 bases, with 12 bases spanning the gap. The CDR3 DNA sequence: TGCAGTGCTACCGGTGAGGGCGCTAATGAAAAACTGTTTTTT. Amino acid sequence: CSATGEGANEKLFF.

Many counts were recorded for this clonotype. The chain links TRBV7-9 to TRBJ2-1, with no clear D. V was shortened by 5 bases and J by 5 bases, with 13 bases between the two germline ends. The CDR3 is 14 amino acids. The germline V gene encodes CDR1 SEHNR and CDR2 FQNEAQ (reference sequence). The CDR3 loop reads CASSPPVRHNEQFF. The DNA for the CDR3 is TGTGCCAGCAGCCCCCCTGTCAGGCACAATGAGCAGTTCTTC.

In its sample, this clonotype was seen many times. The gene calls are TRBV12-3 or TRBV12-4 and TRBJ2-1; TRBD2 matches 12 bases. With 6 bases clipped from V and 0 bases from J, the junction kept 15 bases outside the gene matches. The CDR3 loop spans 20 amino acids. In nucleotides, the CDR3 is TGTGCCAGCAGGGCCGGCAGTGGACTAGCGGGGCCCCCCTCCTACAATGAGCAGTTCTTC. Protein: CASRAGSGLAGPPSYNEQFF.

This clonotype has a count of ten or more. V is TRBV9 and J is TRBJ2-1, with TRBD1 matching 12 bases. This CDR3 spans 15 amino acids. CDR1 is SGDLS, CDR2 YYNGEE, per germline. With 2 bases clipped from V and 9 bases from J, the junction kept 6 bases outside the gene matches. The CDR3 DNA is TGTGCCAGCAGCGTTTCCGGGACAGGGGGCGCTGAGCAGTTCTTC. This gives the protein CASSVSGTGGAEQFF. The variable domain in full, with the rest retrieved from reference TRBV9 and TRBJ2-1, is DSGVTQTPKHLITATGQRVTLRCSPRSGDLSVYWYQQSLDQGLQFLIQYYNGEERAKGNILERFSAQQFPDLHSELNLSSLELGDSALYFCASSVSGTGGAEQFFGPGTRLTVL.

Ten or more counts support this clonotype. This chain connects TRBV6-6 to TRBJ1-4; D is ambiguous. This CDR3 contains 12 residues. Germline CDR1 MNHNY, CDR2 SVGAGI (reference sequence). Between the trimmed V and J ends, which lost 0 bases and 7 bases, there was a span of 3 bases. The CDR3 DNA sequence: TGTGCCAGCAGTTACTCGGGTGAAAAACTGTTTTTT. Its translation: CASSYSGEKLFF.

This clonotype was recorded many times. V and J are TRBV2 and TRBJ2-1, with 9 nucleotides matching TRBD1. Germline values: CDR1 SNHLY, CDR2 FYNNEI. V lost 7 bases, J lost 1 base, and 8 bases stayed unmatched. CDR3 length: 16 residues. CDR3 coding DNA: TGTGCCAGCACTCCAACGGGACAGGGTTCCTACAATGAGCAGTTCTTC. It translates to CASTPTGQGSYNEQFF.

In its sample, this clonotype was seen many times. The rearrangement uses TRBV7-9 and TRBJ1-3; 8 bases align to TRBD1. Trimming removed 3 bases from V and 0 bases from J; junction bases left unmatched: 1. CDR1 SEHNR and CDR2 FQNEAQ come from the germline V gene (reference sequence). The CDR3 sequence is 15 residues long. DNA of the CDR3: TGTGCCAGCAGCTTTACAGGGGGCTCTGGAAACACCATATATTTT. This gives the protein CASSFTGGSGNTIYF.

The CDR3 DNA reads as TGTGCCAGCAGCCTAGGGCGGCGGGGATCCTATGGCTACACCTTC. Translating gives CASSLGRRGSYGYTF. The chain recombines TRBV24-1 with TRBJ1-2; D is undetermined. The germline V and J ends were trimmed by 11 bases and 4 bases, with 22 bases remaining between them. The CDR3 spans 15 residues. Looked up from germline, CDR1 is KGHDR and CDR2 is SFDVKD.

Concerning this clonotype itself: The junction and the germline gene differ at one end; a read error may be behind it. This rearrangement joins TRBV24-1 to TRBJ2-7; D unclear. Germline CDR1 is KGHDR and CDR2 is SFDVKD. CDR3 size: 13 residues. In DNA, the CDR3 is TGTGCCACCAGTGATCCCGGAACCTACGAGCGGTACTTC. Protein product: CATSDPGTYERYF.

The genes are TRBV20-1 and TRBJ1-6; TRBD1 matches 7 bases. The CDR3 spans 14 residues. Germline trimming cut 3 bases from V and 10 bases from J; bases unmatched to any gene: 9. In germline, CDR1 is DFQATT, CDR2 SNEGSKA (reference sequence). The CDR3 DNA reads as TGCAGTGCTAGGGGGGACAGTCCAAGCTCACCCCTCCACTTT. Translated: CSARGDSPSSPLHF.

Remarks on this clonotype: A much larger clone sits a single nucleotide away, making a read error possible. The rearrangement joins TRBV6-7 to TRBJ1-3, with D possibly TRBD1 on 5 matching bases. TRBV6-7 is treated as an ORF (open reading frame) with a function not yet certain. Trimming pared 5 bases from V and 0 bases from J, leaving 20 bases between. This CDR3 has 18 residues. The DNA for the CDR3 is TGTGCCAGCAGTCATCCGCGGGGCAGGGTAACCTCTGGAAACACCATATATTTT. Its translation is CASSHPRGRVTSGNTIYF.

This clonotype was observed at least ten times. The chain recombines TRBV4-1 with TRBJ2-1; TRBD2 matches at 8 bases. The CDR3 is 12 residues long. Germline CDR1 MGHRA, CDR2 YSYEKL. V gave up 1 base and J gave up 11 bases; unmatched junction bases: 1. CDR3 amino acids: CASSQGLAKQFF. The CDR3 DNA follows: TGCGCCAGCAGCCAAGGACTAGCGAAGCAGTTCTTC.

This clonotype was detected ten times or more. The chain employs TRBV4-1 and TRBJ2-5; D unclear. CDR3 length: 14 residues. The germline V and J ends were trimmed by 5 bases and 5 bases, with 15 bases remaining between them. Per germline, CDR1 MGHRA and CDR2 YSYEKL. The CDR3 DNA reads as TGCGCCAGCAGCGAAGGACCCGGGCGGGAGACCCAGTACTTC. This encodes CASSEGPGRETQYF.

This clonotype was counted between two and nine times. A much bigger clone sits one base away, suggesting this may be a read error. The chain couples TRBV6-6 to TRBJ1-5; D uncertain. Deletions cut 11 bases from V and 5 bases from J, with 16 bases between. CDR1 and CDR2 from the germline V gene are MNHNY and SVGAGI (reference sequence). The CDR3 loop spans 13 amino acids. CDR3 coding DNA: TGTGCCTCGGCACGGAGAAAGGATCAGCCCCAGCATTTT. This translates into CASARRKDQPQHF.